This T cell receptor (beta chain) is drawn from a study of response to subunit inactivated influenza vaccine. Study observations and caveats: Each seasonal influenza vaccination recruits few new T cells, the authors suggested.

MiXCR, applied by TCRdb to the RT-PCR reads, yields one record per CDR3 protein. The sample holds more than 400,000 distinct CDR3 sequences, more than 7% seen once. Trimming pared 3 bases from V and 5 bases from J, leaving 16 bases between. Looked up from germline, CDR1 is SQVTM and CDR2 is ANQGSEA. This CDR3 has 14 residues. With respect to this clonotype: Its antigen is not known.

This specimen consisted of PBMCs from blood, obtained around 25 months after vaccination. V and J are TRBV29-1 and TRBJ2-5, with D perhaps assigned TRBD1 or TRBD2 (5 bases each). The receptor was derived from a man between 50 and 69 years old who received an inactivated influenza vaccine. CDR3 sequence (DNA): TGCAGCGTTGAGTCCCAGGGAGTCTGGGAGACCCAGTACTTC. It yields the protein CSVESQGVWETQYF.